These T cell receptor beta chains were read from a single sample in a study of T cell responses to AZD1222 COVID-19 vaccine. Profiled with immunoSEQ multiplex PCR; TCRdb holds only in-frame clones, not every one. Of 60,000 to 100,000 clones in the sample, approximately 86% were seen once. The material sequenced was peripheral blood, taken on day 0 of AZD1222 vaccination. Receptors were obtained from an adult in good health. CDR3s include the opening cysteine and the closing phenylalanine or tryptophan. The order of the fields is CDR3 protein, CDR3 DNA, D gene, J gene, clone size, V gene, CDR3 length. D genes are given only for firm matches. Size is stated for part of the rows, as once, few or many counts, or as a class when the clone is expanded.

cdr3_aa: CAISPDDRTYEQYF; cdr3_nt: TGTGCCATCAGCCCCGACGACCGAACCTACGAGCAGTACTTC; d_call: .; j_call: TRBJ2-7; clone_size: .; v_call: TRBV10-3; cdr3_length: 14
cdr3_aa: CASSLTGNNSPLHF; cdr3_nt: TGTGCCAGCAGCTTGACGGGGAACAATTCACCCCTCCACTTT; d_call: .; j_call: TRBJ1-6; clone_size: .; v_call: TRBV11-1; cdr3_length: 14
cdr3_aa: CASGLGDREDYGYTF; cdr3_nt: TGTGCTAGTGGTTTGGGGGACAGGGAGGACTATGGCTACACCTTC; d_call: TRBD1; j_call: TRBJ1-2; clone_size: .; v_call: TRBV12-5; cdr3_length: 15
cdr3_aa: CASSLERYPSEQFF; cdr3_nt: TGCGCCAGCAGCTTGGAACGATACCCCAGTGAGCAGTTCTTC; d_call: .; j_call: TRBJ2-1; clone_size: .; v_call: TRBV5-1; cdr3_length: 14
cdr3_aa: CASSLDQGAEKLFF; cdr3_nt: TGTGCCAGCAGCTTAGACCAGGGGGCTGAAAAACTGTTTTTT; d_call: TRBD1; j_call: TRBJ1-4; clone_size: once; v_call: TRBV7-2; cdr3_length: 14
cdr3_aa: CASSTPVEQFF; cdr3_nt: TGTGCCAGCAGCACTCCGGTTGAGCAGTTCTTC; d_call: .; j_call: TRBJ2-1; clone_size: .; v_call: TRBV7-9; cdr3_length: 11
cdr3_aa: CASSQDLGNTEAFF; cdr3_nt: TGTGCCAGCAGCCAAGATCTCGGGAATACTGAAGCTTTCTTT; d_call: .; j_call: TRBJ1-1; clone_size: .; v_call: TRBV3-1/TRBV3-2; cdr3_length: 14
cdr3_aa: CATSRQGSGNTIYF; cdr3_nt: TGTGCCACCAGCAGGCAGGGTAGTGGAAACACCATATATTTT; d_call: .; j_call: TRBJ1-3; clone_size: few; v_call: TRBV15; cdr3_length: 14
cdr3_aa: CASSPYDPSSYEQYF; cdr3_nt: TGTGCCAGCAGCCCCTATGATCCGAGCTCCTACGAGCAGTACTTC; d_call: .; j_call: TRBJ2-7; clone_size: .; v_call: TRBV11-3; cdr3_length: 15
cdr3_aa: CASSFDRGTGELFF; cdr3_nt: TGTGCCAGCAGCTTCGACAGGGGGACCGGGGAGCTGTTTTTT; d_call: TRBD1; j_call: TRBJ2-2; clone_size: .; v_call: TRBV6-6; cdr3_length: 14
cdr3_aa: CASELRGNEKLFF; cdr3_nt: TGTGCCAGCGAGCTCCGGGGTAATGAAAAACTGTTTTTT; d_call: .; j_call: TRBJ1-4; clone_size: .; v_call: TRBV6-5; cdr3_length: 13
cdr3_aa: CASSFENSNQPQHF; cdr3_nt: TGTGCCAGCAGCTTTGAGAATAGCAATCAGCCCCAGCATTTT; d_call: .; j_call: TRBJ1-5; clone_size: .; v_call: TRBV7-8; cdr3_length: 14
cdr3_aa: CASSRLAKNIQYF; cdr3_nt: TGTGCCAGCAGTCGGTTAGCCAAAAACATTCAGTACTTC; d_call: .; j_call: TRBJ2-4; clone_size: .; v_call: TRBV12-3/TRBV12-4; cdr3_length: 13
cdr3_aa: CASSQGTSGRGDEQYF; cdr3_nt: TGTGCCAGCAGCCAAGGGACTAGCGGGAGGGGCGACGAGCAGTACTTC; d_call: TRBD2; j_call: TRBJ2-7; clone_size: .; v_call: TRBV7-2; cdr3_length: 16
cdr3_aa: CASSLEWGRYQETQYF; cdr3_nt: TGTGCCAGCAGCTTAGAATGGGGACGGTACCAAGAGACCCAGTACTTC; d_call: .; j_call: TRBJ2-5; clone_size: .; v_call: TRBV11-2; cdr3_length: 16
cdr3_aa: CASSREGIGTEAFF; cdr3_nt: TGCGCCAGCAGCCGGGAGGGGATCGGCACTGAAGCTTTCTTT; d_call: .; j_call: TRBJ1-1; clone_size: .; v_call: TRBV5-1; cdr3_length: 14
cdr3_aa: CATSRESSNSEQFF; cdr3_nt: TGTGCCACCAGCAGAGAATCCAGTAACAGTGAGCAGTTCTTC; d_call: .; j_call: TRBJ2-1; clone_size: .; v_call: TRBV15; cdr3_length: 14
cdr3_aa: CATSDFSQTRGYTF; cdr3_nt: TGTGCCACCAGTGATTTTTCCCAAACGAGAGGCTACACCTTC; d_call: .; j_call: TRBJ1-2; clone_size: once; v_call: TRBV24-1; cdr3_length: 14
cdr3_aa: CASSSGRGGNTIYF; cdr3_nt: TGTGCCAGCAGTTCAGGGAGGGGAGGAAACACCATATATTTT; d_call: .; j_call: TRBJ1-3; clone_size: few; v_call: TRBV6-5; cdr3_length: 14
cdr3_aa: CASSQRTSGIEETQYF; cdr3_nt: TGTGCCAGCAGCCAAAGGACTAGCGGGATTGAAGAGACCCAGTACTTC; d_call: TRBD2; j_call: TRBJ2-5; clone_size: .; v_call: TRBV3-1/TRBV3-2; cdr3_length: 16
cdr3_aa: CASSQGQKLFF; cdr3_nt: TGCGCCAGCAGCCAAGGGCAAAAACTGTTTTTT; d_call: .; j_call: TRBJ1-4; clone_size: .; v_call: TRBV4-1; cdr3_length: 11
cdr3_aa: CAWSRLKDTIYF; cdr3_nt: TGTGCCTGGAGTCGATTGAAAGACACCATATATTTT; d_call: .; j_call: TRBJ1-3; clone_size: .; v_call: TRBV30; cdr3_length: 12
cdr3_aa: CASSGDRDEQYF; cdr3_nt: TGTGCCAGCAGCGGCGACAGGGACGAGCAGTACTTC; d_call: TRBD1; j_call: TRBJ2-7; clone_size: .; v_call: TRBV28; cdr3_length: 12
cdr3_aa: CASNRERDTEAFF; cdr3_nt: TGTGCCAGCAACCGGGAGAGAGACACTGAAGCTTTCTTT; d_call: .; j_call: TRBJ1-1; clone_size: few; v_call: TRBV6-5; cdr3_length: 13
cdr3_aa: CASSLGPHGDTEAFF; cdr3_nt: TGTGCCAGCAGTTTAGGGCCCCATGGGGACACTGAAGCTTTCTTT; d_call: .; j_call: TRBJ1-1; clone_size: .; v_call: TRBV27; cdr3_length: 15
cdr3_aa: CASSQSRGESNYGYTF; cdr3_nt: TGTGCCAGCTCACAATCGAGGGGTGAATCTAACTATGGCTACACCTTC; d_call: .; j_call: TRBJ1-2; clone_size: .; v_call: TRBV18; cdr3_length: 16
cdr3_aa: CASRTGVNTGELFF; cdr3_nt: TGTGCCAGCCGGACAGGGGTGAACACCGGGGAGCTGTTTTTT; d_call: TRBD1; j_call: TRBJ2-2; clone_size: .; v_call: TRBV2; cdr3_length: 14
cdr3_aa: CASTIGAANYGYTF; cdr3_nt: TGTGCCAGTACCATCGGGGCGGCTAACTATGGCTACACCTTC; d_call: .; j_call: TRBJ1-2; clone_size: .; v_call: TRBV19; cdr3_length: 14
cdr3_aa: CASGTRGGFTTQYF; cdr3_nt: TGTGCCAGCGGAACTCGAGGGGGATTTACGACGCAGTATTTT; d_call: .; j_call: TRBJ2-3; clone_size: .; v_call: TRBV2; cdr3_length: 14
cdr3_aa: CSASTGIADTQYF; cdr3_nt: TGCAGTGCTAGTACGGGAATCGCAGATACGCAGTATTTT; d_call: .; j_call: TRBJ2-3; clone_size: .; v_call: TRBV20-1; cdr3_length: 13
cdr3_aa: CASSEWGGQGAQIGQPQHF; cdr3_nt: TGTGCCAGCAGTGAATGGGGGGGACAGGGGGCGCAGATCGGTCAGCCCCAGCATTTT; d_call: TRBD1; j_call: TRBJ1-5; clone_size: few; v_call: TRBV2; cdr3_length: 19
cdr3_aa: CASRWDSGGNTEAFF; cdr3_nt: TGTGCCAGCAGATGGGACAGCGGGGGGAACACTGAAGCTTTCTTT; d_call: TRBD1; j_call: TRBJ1-1; clone_size: .; v_call: TRBV11-3; cdr3_length: 15
cdr3_aa: CASSSQGLDTIYF; cdr3_nt: TGTGCCAGCAGCTCTCAGGGGCTCGACACCATATATTTT; d_call: .; j_call: TRBJ1-3; clone_size: once; v_call: TRBV7-9; cdr3_length: 13
cdr3_aa: CASSPFTGYGFEETQYF; cdr3_nt: TGTGCCAGCAGCCCCTTCACAGGGTACGGTTTCGAAGAGACCCAGTACTTC; d_call: .; j_call: TRBJ2-5; clone_size: .; v_call: TRBV9; cdr3_length: 17
cdr3_aa: CASSPGTGDQPQHF; cdr3_nt: TGTGCCAGTAGCCCAGGGACAGGCGATCAGCCCCAGCATTTT; d_call: TRBD1; j_call: TRBJ1-5; clone_size: .; v_call: TRBV19; cdr3_length: 14
cdr3_aa: CAVQSTPYNEQFF; cdr3_nt: TGTGCCGTTCAGTCGACCCCTTACAATGAGCAGTTCTTC; d_call: .; j_call: TRBJ2-1; clone_size: .; v_call: TRBV19; cdr3_length: 13
cdr3_aa: CASSPGLAVIQETQYF; cdr3_nt: TGTGCCAGCAGTCCCGGACTAGCGGTTATCCAAGAGACCCAGTACTTC; d_call: TRBD2; j_call: TRBJ2-5; clone_size: .; v_call: TRBV14; cdr3_length: 16
cdr3_aa: CASSFGGNEQYF; cdr3_nt: TGCGCCAGCAGCTTTGGGGGAAACGAGCAGTACTTC; d_call: .; j_call: TRBJ2-7; clone_size: .; v_call: TRBV5-1; cdr3_length: 12
cdr3_aa: CASSPRRTSEAFF; cdr3_nt: TGTGCCAGCAGCCCCCGTCGGACGTCAGAAGCTTTCTTT; d_call: .; j_call: TRBJ1-1; clone_size: .; v_call: TRBV7-9; cdr3_length: 13
cdr3_aa: CASSLDRLGTGGSGYTF; cdr3_nt: TGCGCCAGCAGCTTGGACCGGTTAGGGACAGGGGGCTCTGGCTACACCTTC; d_call: TRBD1; j_call: TRBJ1-2; clone_size: .; v_call: TRBV5-1; cdr3_length: 17
cdr3_aa: CASSVGRTGSGRYWETQYF; cdr3_nt: TGTGCCAGCAGCGTAGGTAGGACGGGGAGCGGGAGATATTGGGAGACCCAGTACTTC; d_call: TRBD2; j_call: TRBJ2-5; clone_size: .; v_call: TRBV9; cdr3_length: 19
cdr3_aa: CASSPGRGQTDTQYF; cdr3_nt: TGTGCCAGCAGCCCCGGGCGGGGGCAAACAGATACGCAGTATTTT; d_call: .; j_call: TRBJ2-3; clone_size: .; v_call: TRBV5-4; cdr3_length: 15
cdr3_aa: CASSPPPSETQYF; cdr3_nt: TGTGCCAGCTCACCACCGCCATCAGAGACCCAGTACTTC; d_call: .; j_call: TRBJ2-5; clone_size: .; v_call: TRBV18; cdr3_length: 13
cdr3_aa: CASSPLAVLRGSYEQFF; cdr3_nt: TGTGCCAGCAGCCCATTAGCCGTCCTTAGAGGATCCTATGAGCAGTTCTTC; d_call: .; j_call: TRBJ2-1; clone_size: .; v_call: TRBV3-1/TRBV3-2; cdr3_length: 17
cdr3_aa: CASSLGATGPLNTGELFF; cdr3_nt: TGTGCCAGCAGCTTAGGCGCGACAGGGCCGTTGAACACCGGGGAGCTGTTTTTT; d_call: TRBD1; j_call: TRBJ2-2; clone_size: .; v_call: TRBV7-6; cdr3_length: 18
cdr3_aa: CASSSFGPLSDFSEKLFF; cdr3_nt: TGCGCCAGCAGCTCCTTCGGGCCATTAAGTGATTTTAGTGAAAAACTGTTTTTT; d_call: .; j_call: TRBJ1-4; clone_size: .; v_call: TRBV4-1; cdr3_length: 18
cdr3_aa: CASSPTGTGDGYTF; cdr3_nt: TGCGCCAGCAGCCCCACCGGGACAGGAGACGGCTACACCTTC; d_call: TRBD1; j_call: TRBJ1-2; clone_size: .; v_call: TRBV5-1; cdr3_length: 14
cdr3_aa: CASSLISTYEQYF; cdr3_nt: TGTGCCAGCAGTTTAATTTCGACCTACGAGCAGTACTTC; d_call: .; j_call: TRBJ2-7; clone_size: .; v_call: TRBV12-3/TRBV12-4; cdr3_length: 13
cdr3_aa: CASSLSPGETQYF; cdr3_nt: TGTGCCAGCAGCTTAAGTCCCGGGGAGACCCAGTACTTC; d_call: .; j_call: TRBJ2-5; clone_size: .; v_call: TRBV7-2; cdr3_length: 13
cdr3_aa: CSASRGYGYTF; cdr3_nt: TGCAGTGCTAGTCGGGGTTATGGCTACACCTTC; d_call: .; j_call: TRBJ1-2; clone_size: .; v_call: TRBV20-1; cdr3_length: 11
cdr3_aa: CASSSRTATYEQYF; cdr3_nt: TGTGCCAGCAGCAGTAGGACAGCTACCTACGAGCAGTACTTC; d_call: .; j_call: TRBJ2-7; clone_size: .; v_call: TRBV5-4; cdr3_length: 14
cdr3_aa: CASSGGDRDSPLHF; cdr3_nt: TGTGCCAGCAGTGGGGGGGACAGGGACTCACCCCTCCACTTT; d_call: TRBD1; j_call: TRBJ1-6; clone_size: .; v_call: TRBV28; cdr3_length: 14
cdr3_aa: CASSRRPGELFF; cdr3_nt: TGTGCCAGCAGTAGGAGACCCGGGGAGCTGTTTTTT; d_call: .; j_call: TRBJ2-2; clone_size: .; v_call: TRBV11-3; cdr3_length: 12
cdr3_aa: CASSHGRVEETQYF; cdr3_nt: TGTGCCAGCTCACACGGACGGGTGGAAGAGACCCAGTACTTC; d_call: .; j_call: TRBJ2-5; clone_size: .; v_call: TRBV18; cdr3_length: 14
cdr3_aa: CASSQGTSGRRKFF; cdr3_nt: TGTGCCAGCAGCCAAGGGACTAGCGGGAGAAGGAAGTTCTTC; d_call: TRBD2; j_call: TRBJ2-1; clone_size: .; v_call: TRBV3-1/TRBV3-2; cdr3_length: 14